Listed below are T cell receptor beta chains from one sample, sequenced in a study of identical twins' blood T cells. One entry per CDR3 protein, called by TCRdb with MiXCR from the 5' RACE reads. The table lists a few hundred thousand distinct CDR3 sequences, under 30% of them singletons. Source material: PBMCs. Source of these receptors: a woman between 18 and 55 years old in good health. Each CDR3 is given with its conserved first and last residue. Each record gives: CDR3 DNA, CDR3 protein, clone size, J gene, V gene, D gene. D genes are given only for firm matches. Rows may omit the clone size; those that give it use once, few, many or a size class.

DNA: TGTGCCAGCAGTGTGTTGGGACAGCGGCTGGGGGGCTACACCTTC; CDR3: CASSVLGQRLGGYTF; size: NA; J: TRBJ1-2; V: TRBV2; D: TRBD1
DNA: TGTGCCAGCAGTTACAGCCTCACTCAAAAAACTTACAATGAGCAGTTCTTC; CDR3: CASSYSLTQKTYNEQFF; size: few; J: TRBJ2-1; V: TRBV6-2/TRBV6-3; D: NA
DNA: TGTGCCAGTAGTCGAGACAGGGCGAACACCGGGGAGCTGTTTTTT; CDR3: CASSRDRANTGELFF; size: NA; J: TRBJ2-2; V: TRBV19; D: TRBD1
DNA: TGCAGTGTTACCAGAACGGACCGCGTCCAAAATGAGCAGTTCTTC; CDR3: CSVTRTDRVQNEQFF; size: NA; J: TRBJ2-1; V: TRBV20-1; D: NA
DNA: TGTGCCAGCAGCTTGGAAGTTAAGGGGAACACTGAAGCTTTCTTT; CDR3: CASSLEVKGNTEAFF; size: few; J: TRBJ1-1; V: TRBV5-4; D: NA
DNA: TGCAGCGTTCCCCCGGGGATTACGACGGGCATGAACACTGAAGCTTTCTTT; CDR3: CSVPPGITTGMNTEAFF; size: many; J: TRBJ1-1; V: TRBV29-1; D: NA
DNA: TGCGCCAGCAGCTTAGATAACACCCCTGAAGCTTTCTTT; CDR3: CASSLDNTPEAFF; size: NA; J: TRBJ1-1; V: TRBV5-1; D: NA
DNA: TGCAGTGCTTTACCGGGACGTAATGAAAAACTGTTTTTT; CDR3: CSALPGRNEKLFF; size: NA; J: TRBJ1-4; V: TRBV20-1; D: NA
DNA: TGTGCCAGCAGGGACAGGGGGGTTGAAAAACTGTTTTTT; CDR3: CASRDRGVEKLFF; size: many; J: TRBJ1-4; V: TRBV2; D: TRBD1
DNA: TGCAGTGCTAGAGTAGCGGGGAACACCGGGGAGCTGTTTTTT; CDR3: CSARVAGNTGELFF; size: NA; J: TRBJ2-2; V: TRBV20-1; D: TRBD2
DNA: TGTGTCAGCAGCCAAGATACAGGGCAGGTATCCCTCCACTTT; CDR3: CVSSQDTGQVSLHF; size: once; J: TRBJ1-6; V: TRBV3-1; D: NA
DNA: TGTGCCAGTAGTAGTCCCGGGCACCAGCATTTT; CDR3: CASSSPGHQHF; size: NA; J: TRBJ1-5; V: TRBV19; D: NA
DNA: TGCAGTGCCCTTAGTAGCGGGAGGGCCGGCAATGAGCAGTTCTTC; CDR3: CSALSSGRAGNEQFF; size: many; J: TRBJ2-1; V: TRBV20-1; D: TRBD2
DNA: TGTGCCAGCAGCTCCGCGGACCTGCACGAGCAGTACTTC; CDR3: CASSSADLHEQYF; size: NA; J: TRBJ2-7; V: TRBV7-9; D: NA
DNA: TGTGCCAGCAGCTTAGGATTTGCAACTAATGAAAAACTGTTTTTT; CDR3: CASSLGFATNEKLFF; size: many; J: TRBJ1-4; V: TRBV11-3; D: NA
DNA: TGCAGTGCCCCACCACAGGGTGGATCCGGGGAGCTGTTTTTT; CDR3: CSAPPQGGSGELFF; size: few; J: TRBJ2-2; V: TRBV20-1; D: NA
DNA: TGCGCCAGCAGCTTCAACAGAGACACTGAAGCTTTCTTT; CDR3: CASSFNRDTEAFF; size: NA; J: TRBJ1-1; V: TRBV5-1; D: NA
DNA: TGCAGCGGCGGACAGGGCCTCGTCGGGGAGCTGTTTTTT; CDR3: CSGGQGLVGELFF; size: few; J: TRBJ2-2; V: TRBV29-1; D: TRBD1
DNA: TGCAGTGCTATTAAAGTTAGCGGGAGGGGCACAGATACGCAGTATTTT; CDR3: CSAIKVSGRGTDTQYF; size: NA; J: TRBJ2-3; V: TRBV20-1; D: TRBD2
DNA: TGTGCCAGCAGTCTGGACAGGGAGAGGGACACTGAAGCTTTCTTT; CDR3: CASSLDRERDTEAFF; size: many; J: TRBJ1-1; V: TRBV2; D: TRBD1
DNA: TGTGCCAGCAGCAAAACATCGAGAAAGCGACAAGAGACCCAGTACTTC; CDR3: CASSKTSRKRQETQYF; size: few; J: TRBJ2-5; V: TRBV21-1; D: NA
DNA: TGTGCCAGCAGCTTAGTTGTCCGTGACAATGAGCAGTTCTTC; CDR3: CASSLVVRDNEQFF; size: NA; J: TRBJ2-1; V: TRBV7-9; D: NA
DNA: TGTGCCAGCAGGCTCAGGGCACAGGGGGAGCTGTTTTTT; CDR3: CASRLRAQGELFF; size: few; J: TRBJ2-2; V: TRBV7-8; D: NA
DNA: TGTGCCAGCAGTTATACAGGGGTTGAGCCCCAGCATTTT; CDR3: CASSYTGVEPQHF; size: few; J: TRBJ1-5; V: TRBV12-3/TRBV12-4; D: TRBD1
DNA: TGTGCCAGCAGCCAAGGTCGGGTATTCAATGAGCAGTTCTTC; CDR3: CASSQGRVFNEQFF; size: few; J: TRBJ2-1; V: TRBV3-1; D: NA
DNA: TGTGCCAGCAGCCGGGGACATTTGTTCGATTATACGCAGTATTTT; CDR3: CASSRGHLFDYTQYF; size: NA; J: TRBJ2-3; V: TRBV7-9; D: NA
DNA: TGTGCTAGTGGTTTGTTTGAGGAGACCCAGTACTTC; CDR3: CASGLFEETQYF; size: NA; J: TRBJ2-5; V: TRBV12-5; D: NA
DNA: TGCAGTGCTCCCCGTCATGTTGGGCTGAACACTGAAGCTTTCTTT; CDR3: CSAPRHVGLNTEAFF; size: few; J: TRBJ1-1; V: TRBV20-1; D: NA
DNA: TGTGCCAGCAGCTTGGGGCCAGATGGCCCTGAAGCTTTCTTT; CDR3: CASSLGPDGPEAFF; size: NA; J: TRBJ1-1; V: TRBV5-6; D: NA
DNA: TGCAGCGTTGTGACAGGGGAGGAAGCTTTCTTT; CDR3: CSVVTGEEAFF; size: few; J: TRBJ1-1; V: TRBV29-1; D: TRBD1
DNA: TGTGCCAGCAGCCAAGGGGCGGGGATGAACACTGAAGCTTTCTTT; CDR3: CASSQGAGMNTEAFF; size: few; J: TRBJ1-1; V: TRBV3-1; D: NA
DNA: TGTGCCAGCCTGACAGGGGTAGACACTGAAGCTTTCTTT; CDR3: CASLTGVDTEAFF; size: NA; J: TRBJ1-1; V: TRBV6-2/TRBV6-3; D: TRBD1
DNA: TGTGCCACCAGCAGCAGACAGATGATGAACACTGAAGCTTTCTTT; CDR3: CATSSRQMMNTEAFF; size: NA; J: TRBJ1-1; V: TRBV15; D: NA
DNA: TGTGCCAGCAGCTTAGAGGGGACTTTCCACTCTGGAAACACCATATATTTT; CDR3: CASSLEGTFHSGNTIYF; size: NA; J: TRBJ1-3; V: TRBV7-6; D: NA
DNA: TGTGCCACCAGTGTAGACGGGGCTGAGCAGTTCTTC; CDR3: CATSVDGAEQFF; size: NA; J: TRBJ2-1; V: TRBV24-1; D: NA
DNA: TGCAGTGCTAGAGGGGAATGGAGTCGAAGTGGGTATGGCTACACCTTC; CDR3: CSARGEWSRSGYGYTF; size: NA; J: TRBJ1-2; V: TRBV20-1; D: NA
DNA: TGCAGCGTTTCGACCGAGGGGGGGAAGGCCCTCCACTTT; CDR3: CSVSTEGGKALHF; size: few; J: TRBJ1-6; V: TRBV29-1; D: NA
DNA: TGTGCCAGCAGCTTAAAGAGTGGAGGAAGCTCCTATAATTCACCCCTCCACTTT; CDR3: CASSLKSGGSSYNSPLHF; size: many; J: TRBJ1-6; V: TRBV11-2; D: NA
DNA: TGTGCCAGCAGTTCACGGACAGGGGCTAACACCATATATTTT; CDR3: CASSSRTGANTIYF; size: NA; J: TRBJ1-3; V: TRBV6-6; D: TRBD1
DNA: TGCGCCAGCAGCCGACTTGGTGGGGGGGCTGAAGCCTTCTTT; CDR3: CASSRLGGGAEAFF; size: NA; J: TRBJ1-1; V: TRBV4-3; D: NA
DNA: TGTGCCAGCAGCTTTAGCGGGGAGAGCTCCTACGAGCAGTACTTC; CDR3: CASSFSGESSYEQYF; size: many; J: TRBJ2-7; V: TRBV5-6; D: TRBD2
DNA: TGCAGTGCCACGAGTCTTGCTACGTCGAACACTGAAGCTTTCTTT; CDR3: CSATSLATSNTEAFF; size: NA; J: TRBJ1-1; V: TRBV20-1; D: NA
DNA: TGTGCCAGCAGCTTCTTCTTAAACAATGAGCAGTTCTTC; CDR3: CASSFFLNNEQFF; size: few; J: TRBJ2-1; V: TRBV13; D: NA
DNA: TGTGCTAGTGGTTTCGGGAAAGGGGAGAGTACTGAATCTTTCTTT; CDR3: CASGFGKGESTESFF; size: NA; J: TRBJ1-1; V: TRBV12-5; D: NA
DNA: TGCAGCGTTGTCCATTATGGCTACACCTTC; CDR3: CSVVHYGYTF; size: few; J: TRBJ1-2; V: TRBV29-1; D: NA
DNA: TGTGCCAGCAGGCCCCCGATGGGGCTCGCGGCCAAAAACATTCAGTACTTC; CDR3: CASRPPMGLAAKNIQYF; size: NA; J: TRBJ2-4; V: TRBV6-1; D: NA
DNA: TGTGCCAGCAGCCTCCGCCCTAGCGGGAGGATCGGGGAGCAGTTCTTC; CDR3: CASSLRPSGRIGEQFF; size: few; J: TRBJ2-1; V: TRBV6-2/TRBV6-3; D: TRBD2
DNA: TGCGCCAGCAGTGAGTTATCACCTCGTAGTCTAGCGCCTCAAGAGACCCAGTACTTC; CDR3: CASSELSPRSLAPQETQYF; size: NA; J: TRBJ2-5; V: TRBV10-2; D: NA
DNA: TGTGCCAGCAGTTCCGGGACATCGGTTTGGGATACGCAGTATTTT; CDR3: CASSSGTSVWDTQYF; size: NA; J: TRBJ2-3; V: TRBV28; D: NA
DNA: TGTGCCAGCAGTCGTGCTACCTACGAGCAGTACTTC; CDR3: CASSRATYEQYF; size: many; J: TRBJ2-7; V: TRBV2; D: NA
DNA: TGTGCCAGCAGCTTGAAGTGGTCAGGGGAACCCCAGCATTTT; CDR3: CASSLKWSGEPQHF; size: NA; J: TRBJ1-5; V: TRBV5-6; D: NA